This T cell receptor beta chain emerged from a study of T cell responses to AZD1222 COVID-19 vaccine. Some second doses came at about 4 weeks and others at about 12 weeks; these were pooled. Sequenced by immunoSEQ multiplex PCR; TCRdb stores in-frame clones only, minus some. The table has roughly 140,000 clones, around nine tenths seen once. V was pared by 4 bases and J by 9 bases, with 13 bases between. CDR3 length: 13 residues. The germline V gene encodes CDR1 MNHEY and CDR2 SVGAGI. Source: peripheral blood, taken 28 days after the second AZD1222 dose. The TCR comes from an adult who received the AZD1222 COVID-19 vaccine. The chain combines TRBV6-5 with TRBJ1-5; D not resolved. The CDR3 sequence is CASSSRTVGPQHF. CDR3 nucleotide sequence: TGTGCCAGCAGTTCCCGGACCGTTGGGCCCCAGCATTTT.